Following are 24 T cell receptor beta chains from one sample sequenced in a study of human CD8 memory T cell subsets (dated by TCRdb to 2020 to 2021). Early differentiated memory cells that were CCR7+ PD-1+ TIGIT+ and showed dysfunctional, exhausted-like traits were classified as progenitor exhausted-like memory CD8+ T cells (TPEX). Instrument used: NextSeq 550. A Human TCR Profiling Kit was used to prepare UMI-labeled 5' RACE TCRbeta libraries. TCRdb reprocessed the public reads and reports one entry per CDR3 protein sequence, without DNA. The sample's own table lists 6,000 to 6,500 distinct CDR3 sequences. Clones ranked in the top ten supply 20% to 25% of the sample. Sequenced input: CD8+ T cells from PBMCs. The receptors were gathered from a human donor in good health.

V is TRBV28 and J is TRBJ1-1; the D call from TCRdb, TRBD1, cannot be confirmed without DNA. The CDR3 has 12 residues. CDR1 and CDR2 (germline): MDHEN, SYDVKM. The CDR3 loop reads CAVRDTYTEAFF.

CDR3 protein: CASSLTGREKYQETQYF. This chain joins TRBV7-9 and TRBJ2-5; the TCRdb call, TRBD2, lacks DNA for checking. The CDR3 length is 17 residues. Germline V gene sequence: CDR1 SEHNR, CDR2 FQNEAQ (reference sequence).

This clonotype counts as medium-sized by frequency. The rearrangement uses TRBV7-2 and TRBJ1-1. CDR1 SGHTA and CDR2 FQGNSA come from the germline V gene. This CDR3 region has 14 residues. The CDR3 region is CASSLVLGATEAFF.

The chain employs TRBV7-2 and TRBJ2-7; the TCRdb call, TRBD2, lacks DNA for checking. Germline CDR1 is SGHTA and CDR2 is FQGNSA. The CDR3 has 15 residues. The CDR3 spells CASRPWDLSAYEQYF.

The CDR3: CASSFPSSTGVRVGDSPLHF. V usage is TRBV28 and J usage is TRBJ1-6; TCRdb picks TRBD1, but there is no DNA to check that call. The CDR3 is 20 amino acids. Germline lookup yields CDR1 MDHEN and CDR2 SYDVKM.

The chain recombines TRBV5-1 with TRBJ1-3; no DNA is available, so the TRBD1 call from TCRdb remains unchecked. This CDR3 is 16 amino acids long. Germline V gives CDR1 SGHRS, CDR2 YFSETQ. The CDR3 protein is CASSSMEGAAGNTIYF.

CDR3 region: CSAGTGLNEQFF. The chain joins TRBV29-1 to TRBJ2-1; TCRdb gives TRBD1 as the D gene, but with no DNA this cannot be confirmed. CDR3 length: 12 amino acids. CDR1 and CDR2 from the germline V gene are SQVTM and ANQGSEA.

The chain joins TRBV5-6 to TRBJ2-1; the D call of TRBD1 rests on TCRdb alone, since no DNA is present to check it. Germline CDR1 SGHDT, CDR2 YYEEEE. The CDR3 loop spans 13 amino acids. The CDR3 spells CASRGTRHNEQFF.

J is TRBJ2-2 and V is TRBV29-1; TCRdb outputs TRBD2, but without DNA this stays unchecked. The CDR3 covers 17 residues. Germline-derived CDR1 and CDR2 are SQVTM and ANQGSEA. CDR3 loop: CSVESPSGRAVAGELFF.

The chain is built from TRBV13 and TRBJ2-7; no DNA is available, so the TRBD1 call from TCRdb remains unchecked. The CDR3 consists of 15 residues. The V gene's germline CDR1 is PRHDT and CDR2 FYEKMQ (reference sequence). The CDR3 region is CASSFSGTGTYEQYF.

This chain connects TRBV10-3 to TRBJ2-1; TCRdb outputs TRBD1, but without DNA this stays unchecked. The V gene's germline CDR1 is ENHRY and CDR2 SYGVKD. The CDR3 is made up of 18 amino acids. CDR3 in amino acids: CAISVETGGKGSYNEQFF.

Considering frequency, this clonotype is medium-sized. The CDR3 is CASSLSDSPWSYTF. The rearrangement joins TRBV13 to TRBJ1-2; TCRdb's assignment of TRBD1 cannot be checked, as there is no DNA. Germline CDR1 PRHDT, CDR2 FYEKMQ (reference sequence). The CDR3 runs 14 residues.

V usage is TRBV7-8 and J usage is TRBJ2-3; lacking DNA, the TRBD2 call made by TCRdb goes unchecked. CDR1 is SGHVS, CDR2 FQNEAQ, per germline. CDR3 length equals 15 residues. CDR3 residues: CASSLYQRPTDTQYF.

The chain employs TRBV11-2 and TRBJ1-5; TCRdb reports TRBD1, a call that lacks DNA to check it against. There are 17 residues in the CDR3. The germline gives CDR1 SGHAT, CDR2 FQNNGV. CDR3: CASSSAADRFDNQPQHF. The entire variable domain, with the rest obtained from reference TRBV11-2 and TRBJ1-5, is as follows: EAGVAQSPRYKIIEKRQSVAFWCNPISGHATLYWYQQILGQGPKLLIQFQNNGVVDDSQLPKDRFSAERLKGVDSTLKIQPAKLEDSAVYLCASSSAADRFDNQPQHFGDGTRLSIL.

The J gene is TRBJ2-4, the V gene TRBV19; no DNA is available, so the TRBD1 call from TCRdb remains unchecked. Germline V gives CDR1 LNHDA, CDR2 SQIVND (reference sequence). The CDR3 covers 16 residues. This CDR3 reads CASSTLLTGFQDIQYF.

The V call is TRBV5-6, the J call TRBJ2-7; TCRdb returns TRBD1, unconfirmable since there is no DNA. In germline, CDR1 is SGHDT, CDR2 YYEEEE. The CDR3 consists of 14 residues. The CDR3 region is CASSQDIGPYEQYF.

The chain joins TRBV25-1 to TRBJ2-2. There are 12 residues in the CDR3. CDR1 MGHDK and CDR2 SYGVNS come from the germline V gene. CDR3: CASSESPGELFF.

CDR3 residues: CSVHGGGYEQYF. The V and J genes are TRBV29-1 and TRBJ2-7; the TRBD1 assignment by TCRdb is unverifiable without DNA. Germline V gene lookup returns CDR1 SQVTM and CDR2 ANQGSEA. The CDR3 is made up of 12 amino acids.

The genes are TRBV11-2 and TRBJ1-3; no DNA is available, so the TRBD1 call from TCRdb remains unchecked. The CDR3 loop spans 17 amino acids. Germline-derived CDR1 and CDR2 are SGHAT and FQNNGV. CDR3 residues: CASSLVPYRGPGNTIYF.

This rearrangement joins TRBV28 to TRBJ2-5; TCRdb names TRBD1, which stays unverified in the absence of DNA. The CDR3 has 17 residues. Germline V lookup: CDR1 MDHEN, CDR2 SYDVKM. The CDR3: CASSLSRKGQMEETQYF.

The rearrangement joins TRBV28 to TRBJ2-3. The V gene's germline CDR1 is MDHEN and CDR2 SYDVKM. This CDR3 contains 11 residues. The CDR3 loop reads CASSWTDTQYF.

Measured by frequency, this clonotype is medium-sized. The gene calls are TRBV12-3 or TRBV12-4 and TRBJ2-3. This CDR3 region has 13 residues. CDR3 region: CASSLHRTDTQYF.

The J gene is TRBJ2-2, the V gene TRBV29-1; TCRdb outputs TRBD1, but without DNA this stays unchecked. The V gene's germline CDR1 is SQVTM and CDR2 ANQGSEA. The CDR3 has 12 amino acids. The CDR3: CSYRDNTGELFF.

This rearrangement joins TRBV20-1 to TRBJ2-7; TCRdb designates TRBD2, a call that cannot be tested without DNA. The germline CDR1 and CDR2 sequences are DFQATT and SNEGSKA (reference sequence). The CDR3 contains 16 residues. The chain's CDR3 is CSARAARDASSYEQYF.